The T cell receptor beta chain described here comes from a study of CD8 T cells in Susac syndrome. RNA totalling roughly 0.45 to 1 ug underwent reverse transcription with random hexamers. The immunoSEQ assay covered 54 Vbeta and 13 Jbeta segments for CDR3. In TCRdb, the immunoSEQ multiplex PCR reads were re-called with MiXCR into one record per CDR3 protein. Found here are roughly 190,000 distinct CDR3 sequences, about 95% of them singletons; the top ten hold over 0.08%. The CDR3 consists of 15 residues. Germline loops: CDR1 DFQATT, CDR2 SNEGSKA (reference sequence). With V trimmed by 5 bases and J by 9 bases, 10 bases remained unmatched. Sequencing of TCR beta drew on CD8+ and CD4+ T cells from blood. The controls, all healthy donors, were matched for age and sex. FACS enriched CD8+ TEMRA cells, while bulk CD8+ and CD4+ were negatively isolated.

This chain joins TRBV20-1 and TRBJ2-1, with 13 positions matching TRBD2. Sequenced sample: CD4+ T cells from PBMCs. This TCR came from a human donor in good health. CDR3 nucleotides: TGCAGTGCTCCCGACACTAGCGGGAGGGGTAGTGAGCAGTTCTTC. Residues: CSAPDTSGRGSEQFF.